Listed below are T cell receptor beta chains from one sample, sequenced in a study of cytomegalovirus exposure and HLA in healthy donors. Measured with immunoSEQ multiplex PCR; TCRdb has only the in-frame clones, and not every one. The top ten clones hold approximately 2.6% of a sample with about 150,000 clones, about 70% of them seen once. The material sequenced was PBMCs. These receptors all stem from a man between 18 and 35 years old in good health and CMV-seronegative. CDR3s include the opening cysteine and the closing phenylalanine or tryptophan. The D gene is left open where the match is weak. Some rows have no size entry. The others give once, few or many, or a class for an expanded clone.

>NA|TRBV28|TRBJ1-2|NA
TGTGCCAGTAGACAGGAGAAGACTATTAACTATGGCTACACCTTC
CASRQEKTINYGYTF
>NA|TRBV6-1|TRBJ2-6|NA
TGTGCCAGCAAGAGGGACAACTCTGGGGCCAACGTCCTGACTTTC
CASKRDNSGANVLTF
>NA|TRBV19|TRBJ2-7|NA
TGTGCCAGTAGTACGGGACAAGCCTCCTACGAGCAGTACTTC
CASSTGQASYEQYF
>once|TRBV5-1|TRBJ2-5|TRBD2
TGCGCCAGCAGCGGAGGGACTAGCGGGGGGGCAGAGACCCAGTACTTC
CASSGGTSGGAETQYF
>NA|TRBV5-1|TRBJ2-2|TRBD2
TGCGCCAGCAGTTACAGCGGGGGGGCGACCGGGGAGCTGTTTTTT
CASSYSGGATGELFF
>NA|TRBV5-6|TRBJ2-7|NA
TGTGCCAGCAGCTTGGCAGGGGTAAGCTCCTACGAGCAGTACTTC
CASSLAGVSSYEQYF
>NA|TRBV11-2|TRBJ1-1|TRBD1
TGTGCCAGCAGCGAACAGGGGAGGAACACTGAAGCTTTCTTT
CASSEQGRNTEAFF
>NA|TRBV15|TRBJ2-7|TRBD1
TGTGCCACCAGCATACGCGCCGGGACAGGGGCGAGGGAGCAGTACTTC
CATSIRAGTGAREQYF
>few|TRBV6-1|TRBJ1-1|NA
TGTGCCAGCAGGAAACAGGGCCCTGACACTGAAGCTTTCTTT
CASRKQGPDTEAFF
>NA|TRBV25-1|TRBJ2-7|NA
TGTGCCAGCAGCCGTAGCCTGGTGGAGGGGGCAAAACCCTACGAGCAGTACTTC
CASSRSLVEGAKPYEQYF
>NA|TRBV7-6|TRBJ1-4|NA
TGTGCCAGCAGCCCTCCCCCGGGCCAGGGCAGCGAAAAACTGTTTTTT
CASSPPPGQGSEKLFF
>once|TRBV6-5|TRBJ1-4|NA
TGTGCCAGCAGTTACGGGTTTGGGGGGGATGAAAAACTGTTTTTT
CASSYGFGGDEKLFF
>NA|TRBV28|TRBJ2-3|TRBD2
TGTGCCAGCAGTTTACCCAGCGGGGGACCAGATACGCAGTATTTT
CASSLPSGGPDTQYF
>NA|TRBV7-2|TRBJ1-2|NA
TGTGCCAGCAGCCTATCTGAGGGAACCCTATATGGCTACACCTTC
CASSLSEGTLYGYTF
>NA|TRBV5-8|TRBJ1-5|NA
TGTGCCAGCAGCTTGAGCAGGCCAAACCACAATCAGCCCCAGCATTTT
CASSLSRPNHNQPQHF
>NA|TRBV5-1|TRBJ2-5|NA
TGCGCCAGCAGCTTGGCGCAGGGTCAAGAGACCCAGTACTTC
CASSLAQGQETQYF
>NA|TRBV15|TRBJ1-2|NA
TGTGCCACCAGCAGAGATCTTACCCACGGGGAGGGCTACACCTTC
CATSRDLTHGEGYTF
>NA|TRBV6-1|TRBJ1-1|TRBD1
TGTGCCACATCAGGGGGCGCTGACACTGAAGCTTTCTTT
CATSGGADTEAFF
>NA|TRBV5-4|TRBJ1-1|NA
TGTGCCAGCTGCCGGGTGGGGAACACTGAAGCTTTCTTT
CASCRVGNTEAFF
>NA|TRBV29-1|TRBJ2-3|NA
TGCAGCGTTGCACAGGGTAACACAGATACGCAGTATTTT
CSVAQGNTDTQYF
>NA|TRBV6-5|TRBJ1-1|NA
TGTGCCAGCAGTTACTCGACAAGGAACACTGAAGCTTTCTTT
CASSYSTRNTEAFF
>NA|TRBV11-3|TRBJ1-3|NA
TGTGCCAGCTCTCAATCCGGTTTTGGAAACACCATATATTTT
CASSQSGFGNTIYF
>once|TRBV7-9|TRBJ2-7|NA
TGTGCCAGCAGCTTCGCCGGTTTCTACGAGCAGTACTTC
CASSFAGFYEQYF
>NA|TRBV4-1|TRBJ1-4|NA
TGCGCCAGCAGCCAAGAGTATCGGAGAACAACTAATGAAAAACTGTTTTTT
CASSQEYRRTTNEKLFF
>once|TRBV6-1|TRBJ1-1|NA
TGTGCCAGCAGCCAGGGGCGGAACACTGAAGCTTTCTTT
CASSQGRNTEAFF
>NA|TRBV28|TRBJ1-6|TRBD1
TGTGCCAGCAATTCCCCGACCGGGACAGTCAATTCACCCCTCCACTTT
CASNSPTGTVNSPLHF
>NA|TRBV2|TRBJ2-2|TRBD1
TGTGCCAGCGTCCACAGGGGGCCGGGCACCGGGGAGCTGTTTTTT
CASVHRGPGTGELFF
>NA|TRBV28|TRBJ2-3|TRBD1
TGTGCCAGCAGGCGAGCGGACAGGCGCACAGATACGCAGTATTTT
CASRRADRRTDTQYF
>NA|TRBV19|TRBJ2-5|NA
TGTGCCAGTAGTCCCCACTTGGGGGCGGGGGCCCGAGTATACCAAGAGACCCAGTACTTC
CASSPHLGAGARVYQETQYF
>few|TRBV7-9|TRBJ1-1|NA
TGTTCCAGCAGCTTCCGGTTAGCCGACCAGGGGTGGCTCACTGAAGCTTTCTTT
CSSSFRLADQGWLTEAFF
>NA|TRBV6-6|TRBJ1-2|TRBD1
TGTGCCAGCAGTCCTCAGGGGGCGTGGGGCTACACCTTC
CASSPQGAWGYTF
>NA|TRBV7-6|TRBJ1-4|NA
TGTGCCAGCAGCTTAGGCGGGTCGGGAAATGAAAAACTGTTTTTT
CASSLGGSGNEKLFF
>NA|TRBV11-2|TRBJ2-6|NA
TGTGCCAGCAGCCAAGGATCTGGGGCCAACGGCCTGACTTTC
CASSQGSGANGLTF
>NA|TRBV27|TRBJ2-3|NA
TGTGCCAGCAGTTCCTCGGCAGGGGAGCGTACAGATACGCAGTATTTT
CASSSSAGERTDTQYF
>once|TRBV7-6|TRBJ2-3|TRBD2
TGTGCCAGCAGCCCAGGGGTGAGCGGGGGGGCGGTGGATACGCAGTATTTT
CASSPGVSGGAVDTQYF
>NA|TRBV4-3|TRBJ1-2|TRBD1
TGCGCCAGCAGCCAAGTTTGGGCAGGGGGTGTAGCTAACTATGGCTACACCTTC
CASSQVWAGGVANYGYTF
>NA|TRBV6-5|TRBJ1-1|NA
TGTGCCAGCAGTGCGCAGGGTAGCGGTGAAGCTTTCTTT
CASSAQGSGEAFF
>NA|TRBV18|TRBJ1-6|NA
TGTGCCAGCTCACCAATGGCAGGTCCACATTCACCCCTCCACTTT
CASSPMAGPHSPLHF
>NA|TRBV2|TRBJ2-2|NA
TGTGCCAGCAGTGGGCAGTTGAACACCGGGGAGCTGTTTTTT
CASSGQLNTGELFF
>NA|TRBV7-9|TRBJ2-3|TRBD2
TGTGCCAGCAGCTTAGGGGTTAGCGGGAGCACAGATACGCAGTATTTT
CASSLGVSGSTDTQYF
>NA|TRBV19|TRBJ1-2|TRBD1
TGTGCCAGTAGTCGGGACAGCTATGGCTACACCTTC
CASSRDSYGYTF
>few|TRBV9|TRBJ2-1|TRBD2
TGTGCCAGCAGCGTCAGCGGGGGGCAGGTTAATGAGCAGTTCTTC
CASSVSGGQVNEQFF
>NA|TRBV4-2|TRBJ1-6|NA
TGTGCCAGCAGCCCCGGGACAAATAATTCACCCCTCCACTTT
CASSPGTNNSPLHF
>NA|TRBV5-1|TRBJ2-3|NA
TGCGCCAGCAGTGGGGGGGGGCGCGGCACAGATACGCAGTATTTT
CASSGGGRGTDTQYF
>NA|TRBV13|TRBJ2-1|NA
TGTGCCAGCAGTCGTACTAGATATGAGCAGTTCTTC
CASSRTRYEQFF
>NA|TRBV6-5|TRBJ1-2|NA
TGTGCCAGCAGACTTGGACAGGGCTACACCTTC
CASRLGQGYTF
>NA|TRBV7-8|TRBJ1-5|NA
TGTGCCAGCAGCCCATTACAGGGAAATCAGCCCCAGCATTTT
CASSPLQGNQPQHF
>NA|TRBV5-6|TRBJ1-1|NA
TGTGCCAGCAGCTTGGCTCCGGGAAGAGAAGCTTTCTTT
CASSLAPGREAFF
>NA|TRBV6-5|TRBJ1-1|NA
TGTGCCAGCAGTTACTCGGGCAGGGGGAACACTGAAGCTTTCTTT
CASSYSGRGNTEAFF
>NA|TRBV19|TRBJ2-5|TRBD1
TGTGCCAGTAGCAGTACGACAGGGGGCGCAAAGACCCAGTACTTC
CASSSTTGGAKTQYF
>NA|TRBV7-2|TRBJ2-7|NA
TGTGTCAGCAGCTTAACCCGGGAGATCCTCTCCATCCTCTACGAGCAGTACTTC
CVSSLTREILSILYEQYF
>NA|TRBV7-9|TRBJ1-6|NA
TGTGCCAGCAGCCTAGGTACTCCTCGTCCACCCCTCCACTTT
CASSLGTPRPPLHF
>few|TRBV27|TRBJ2-5|NA
TGTGCCAGCAGTGTCAGGGGAACAGGAGAGACCCAGTACTTC
CASSVRGTGETQYF
>NA|TRBV7-8|TRBJ1-2|TRBD1
TGTGCCAGCAGCTTAGTAGGGGGCGCGGACTATGGCTACACCTTC
CASSLVGGADYGYTF
>few|TRBV19|TRBJ1-5|TRBD1
TGTGCCAGTAGTGACCGAGGGGGCCCCCAGCATTTT
CASSDRGGPQHF
>NA|TRBV6-1|TRBJ2-3|NA
TGTGCCAGCAGTGCATCGGGGGGCACAGATACGCAGTATTTT
CASSASGGTDTQYF
>few|TRBV7-8|TRBJ1-5|NA
TGTGCCAGCAGCTTAGAAGCAGGGGCAAGTCAGCCCCAGCATTTT
CASSLEAGASQPQHF
>NA|TRBV29-1|TRBJ2-3|TRBD2
TGCAGCGCGGGGGGGACAACTAGGGATACGCAGTATTTT
CSAGGTTRDTQYF
>NA|TRBV6-5|TRBJ2-7|TRBD1
TGTGCCAGCAGTTACTCTGCCGGGACAGCTGTCTACGAGCAGTACTTC
CASSYSAGTAVYEQYF